These 21 T cell receptor beta chains came from one sample sequenced in a study of blood T cell repertoires in COVID-19. Clones were sequenced by immunoSEQ multiplex PCR, and TCRdb holds only the in-frame ones, with some missing. This table has 60,000 to 65,000 clones, 74% appearing once. Material: peripheral blood. The receptors derive from a woman of 80 years or more with acute or convalescent COVID-19.

The J gene is TRBJ2-3, the V gene TRBV9; 11 nucleotides agree with TRBD2. CDR3 length equals 16 residues. The V gene end was trimmed by 0 bases and the J gene end by 3 bases; junction bases not matched to a gene: 3. CDR1 is SGDLS, CDR2 YYNGEE, per germline. The CDR3 nucleotides read TGTGCCAGCAGCGTAGGTCCTAGCGGGAGGACAGATACGCAGTATTTT. Amino acids: CASSVGPSGRTDTQYF.

The chain couples TRBV6-5 to TRBJ2-7; D may be TRBD1 (6 bases). Per germline, CDR1 MNHEY and CDR2 SVGAGI. The CDR3 sequence is 14 residues long. Deletions cut 10 bases from V and 2 bases from J, with 18 bases between. CDR3 sequence (DNA): TGTGCCACATGGGGGACACCGATAACCTACGAGCAGTACTTC. Its translation: CATWGTPITYEQYF.

This rearrangement joins TRBV6-6 to TRBJ2-5; the D gene is possibly TRBD1 (5 bases). V dropped 5 bases and J dropped 9 bases, with 13 bases sitting between them. The CDR3 contains 12 residues. Germline CDR1 is MNHNY and CDR2 is SVGAGI (reference sequence). The CDR3 protein is CASSLQQDAQYF. CDR3 DNA: TGTGCCAGCAGTCTCCAACAGGACGCCCAGTACTTC.

The chain couples TRBV19 to TRBJ2-7; possible D gene TRBD1, 8 bases. This CDR3 is built from 12 residues. Trimming took 7 bases from V and 6 from J, leaving 13 bases between them. Germline CDR1 reads LNHDA; CDR2 reads SQIVND (reference sequence). The CDR3 loop reads CASTTGGAEQYF. CDR3 in DNA: TGTGCCAGTACCACAGGGGGGGCCGAGCAGTACTTC.

The gene calls are TRBV10-1 and TRBJ2-3, with 7 bases identical to TRBD1. From germline, CDR1 is WNHNN and CDR2 SYGVQD (reference sequence). V trimming: 5 bases; J trimming: 0 bases; junction bases outside the gene matches: 5. The length of the CDR3 is 15 residues. CDR3 sequence (DNA): TGCGCCAGCAGTACCACAGGGGCAAGCACAGATACGCAGTATTTT. Translated: CASSTTGASTDTQYF.

This chain connects TRBV5-1 to TRBJ2-3, with D unresolved. The germline V and J ends were trimmed by 0 bases and 1 base, with 6 bases remaining between them. In germline, CDR1 is SGHRS, CDR2 YFSETQ. This CDR3 is 14 amino acids long. The CDR3 spells CASSLAEGTDTQYF. DNA of the CDR3: TGCGCCAGCAGCTTGGCAGAGGGCACAGATACGCAGTATTTT.

The rearrangement joins TRBV14 to TRBJ2-5; D possibly corresponds to TRBD1 (6 bases). There are 15 residues in the CDR3. Between the trimmed V and J ends, which lost 0 bases and 4 bases, there was a span of 12 bases. CDR1 and CDR2 (germline): SGHDN, FVKESK. CDR3 loop: CASSQEGARGETQYF. CDR3 sequence (DNA): TGTGCCAGCAGCCAAGAGGGTGCCAGGGGAGAGACCCAGTACTTC.

This sequence joins TRBV7-2 and TRBJ2-2; D call uncertain. Germline V gives CDR1 SGHTA, CDR2 FQGNSA. Trimming took off 2 bases at V and 2 bases at J, with 15 bases between the two ends. This CDR3 spans 17 amino acids. The CDR3 sequence is CASSLFVVRLNTGELFF. In DNA, the CDR3 is TGTGCCAGCAGCTTATTTGTCGTCAGGCTAAACACCGGGGAGCTGTTTTTT. The complete variable domain, with remaining parts taken from reference TRBV7-2 and TRBJ2-2, reads GAGVSQSPSNKVTEKGKDVELRCDPISGHTALYWYRQSLGQGLEFLIYFQGNSAPDKSGLPSDRFSAERTGGSVSTLTIQRTQQEDSAVYLCASSLFVVRLNTGELFFGEGSRLTVL.

With regard to this clone: Sequence at one end of the junction differs from germline and may be a read error. The chain recombines TRBV5-1 with TRBJ2-1; D is possibly TRBD2 (5 bases). Germline CDR1 and CDR2: SGHRS and YFSETQ. This CDR3 is built from 15 residues. CDR3 DNA sequence: TGCGCCAGCAGCTTGCTAAACCCTAGCTACGATGAGCAGTTCTTC. Translated: CASSLLNPSYDEQFF.

V usage is TRBV7-2 and J usage is TRBJ2-1, with 9 nucleotides matching TRBD2. CDR3 length equals 15 residues. The ends lost 5 bases at V and 4 bases at J; junction bases unmatched: 6. Germline CDR1 and CDR2: SGHTA and FQGNSA. CDR3 region: CASSPRAGGYNEQFF. For the CDR3, the DNA is TGTGCCAGCAGCCCGAGAGCGGGGGGTTACAATGAGCAGTTCTTC.

The J gene is TRBJ1-1, the V gene TRBV6-2 or TRBV6-3; D gene uncertain. Between the trimmed V and J ends, which lost 0 bases and 6 bases, there was a span of 20 bases. CDR1 is MNHEY and CDR2 is SVGEGT in the germline V gene. This CDR3 is built from 17 residues. The DNA for the CDR3 is TGTGCCAGCAGTTACTCGTCGTCAGGTATAGAGGGCGCTGAAGCTTTCTTT. It yields the protein CASSYSSSGIEGAEAFF.

This clone occurred a few times. V usage is TRBV9 and J usage is TRBJ2-1; 9 bases match TRBD2. Germline loops: CDR1 SGDLS, CDR2 YYNGEE. This CDR3 is 14 amino acids long. Trimming removed 0 bases from V and 9 bases from J; junction bases left unmatched: 4. The CDR3, as DNA: TGTGCCAGCAGCGTAGGCAATAGCGGGGGTGAGCAGTTCTTC. This encodes CASSVGNSGGEQFF.

The rearrangement links TRBV10-1 to TRBJ2-1; 9 nucleotides agree with TRBD1. The CDR3 runs to 15 residues. Looked up from germline, CDR1 is WNHNN and CDR2 is SYGVQD (reference sequence). The J segment lost 7 bases and the V segment lost 4 bases, leaving 8 bases of the junction unmatched. CDR3 sequence reads: CASSGDRERRNEQFF. The CDR3 coding sequence is TGCGCCAGCAGTGGGGACAGGGAAAGAAGGAATGAGCAGTTCTTC.

The J gene is TRBJ1-1, the V gene TRBV5-6; weak D call: TRBD1 (5 bases). Germline-derived CDR1 and CDR2 are SGHDT and YYEEEE. Trimming removed 4 bases at V and 7 bases at J, with 20 bases between. The CDR3 spans 15 residues. CDR3 protein: CASSHDPGGRGEAFF. The CDR3 DNA follows: TGTGCCAGCAGCCACGACCCGGGCGGAAGGGGTGAAGCTTTCTTT.

The chain carries TRBV27 and TRBJ2-1; 10 bases are a match to TRBD1. Germline V gene lookup returns CDR1 MNHEY and CDR2 SMNVEV (reference sequence). The CDR3 covers 12 residues. After removal of 8 bases from V and 9 bases from J, the junction contained 4 bases not matched to a gene. The DNA of the CDR3 is TGTGCCAGCTCGACAGGGGGCGGTGAGCAGTTCTTC. Translating it yields CASSTGGGEQFF.

V is TRBV19 and J is TRBJ1-5, with TRBD1 identical over 10 bases. Germline assignment: CDR1 LNHDA and CDR2 SQIVND (reference sequence). CDR3 length: 16 amino acids. The J segment lost 0 bases and the V segment lost 4 bases, leaving 3 bases of the junction unmatched. CDR3 sequence reads: CASSNRQGASNQPQHF. In DNA, the CDR3 is TGTGCCAGTAGTAACCGACAGGGGGCTAGCAATCAGCCCCAGCATTTT.

This clone turned up a few times. The V call is TRBV5-8, the J call TRBJ1-5; 9 bases map to TRBD1. The CDR3 contains 20 residues. J gave up 0 bases and V 2 bases, and 15 bases lay outside the gene matches. From germline, CDR1 is SGHTS and CDR2 YDEGEE. The CDR3 reads CASSFLFSQGADYSNQPQHF. The CDR3 DNA is TGTGCCAGCAGCTTCCTATTCTCACAGGGGGCCGACTATAGCAATCAGCCCCAGCATTTT. Full variable domain (rest looked up from reference TRBV5-8 and TRBJ1-5): EAGVTQSPTHLIKTRGQQATLRCSPISGHTSVYWYQQALGLGLQFLLWYDEGEERNRGNFPPRFSGRQFPNYSSELNVNALELEDSALYLCASSFLFSQGADYSNQPQHFGDGTRLSIL.

This clone was observed a few times. The chain carries TRBV27 and TRBJ1-1; tentative D call: TRBD1 (5 bases). V was clipped by 3 bases and J by 8 bases, with 13 bases between them. The CDR3 consists of 13 residues. Germline lookup yields CDR1 MNHEY and CDR2 SMNVEV (reference sequence). CDR3 region: CASSFGQGLEAFF. CDR3 nucleotide sequence: TGTGCCAGCAGTTTCGGACAAGGACTAGAAGCTTTCTTT.

This clone was counted once. The CDR3 DNA reads as TGTGCCAGCAGCTTAAGAGAGAGGGCGGGCGAGCAGTACTTC. Translated, it gives CASSLRERAGEQYF. The chain joins TRBV7-6 to TRBJ2-7, with D possibly matching TRBD2 (5 bases). V was cut by 2 bases and J by 6 bases, with 14 bases left in between. Germline V gene lookup returns CDR1 SGHVS and CDR2 FNYEAQ. This CDR3 contains 14 residues.

The CDR3 loop reads CASSYSTGGAYEQYF. CDR3 DNA sequence: TGTGCCAGCAGTTACTCGACAGGGGGGGCCTACGAGCAGTACTTC. The rearrangement links TRBV6-6 to TRBJ2-7, with 9 positions matching TRBD1. The junction had 2 bases not matched to a gene; V was cut back by 0 bases and J by 2 bases. Per germline, CDR1 MNHNY and CDR2 SVGAGI (reference sequence). The CDR3 runs to 15 residues.

The chain employs TRBV5-1 and TRBJ1-1; possible D gene TRBD1, 5 bases. This CDR3 has 14 amino acids. Germline CDR1 SGHRS, CDR2 YFSETQ. Deletions cut 2 bases from V and 4 bases from J, with 12 bases between. The CDR3 DNA is TGCGCCAGCAGCTTAAGGGGTCCCGGCACTGAAGCTTTCTTT. Translated: CASSLRGPGTEAFF.